This T cell receptor beta chain was documented in a study of blood T cells in healthy people across ages. Study findings and constraints: Estimates drawn from one million T cells were deemed to understate diversity.

For the second PCR, which ran for about 7 to 11 cycles, a sample-barcoded 5' primer and a J-beta primer mix were used. MiXCR, applied by TCRdb to the 5' RACE reads, yields one record per CDR3 protein. The data contain about 640,000 distinct CDR3 sequences, around three fifths of them singletons. Germline V gene lookup returns CDR1 LGHNT and CDR2 FRNRAP. The V end was cut by 0 bases, the J end by 6 bases, with 6 bases between. The CDR3 extends over 13 amino acids. In its sample, this clonotype was seen a few times. No antigen is known for it. Sequenced material: blood. The TCR originated in a man in his fifties or sixties in good health. V and J are TRBV12-5 and TRBJ2-1, with D uncertain. The CDR3 protein is CASGLVGSNEQFF. The CDR3 DNA is TGTGCTAGTGGTTTGGTAGGCAGCAATGAGCAGTTCTTC.